This passage covers 20 T cell receptor delta chains from one sample sequenced in a study of human gamma delta and Vdelta1 T cells. TCRdb called clones anew from the PCR reads with CATT. The data hold some 13,000 delta-chain clones, with about half observed a single time. The antigens these receptors bind are not known. Sequencing input: Vdelta1 gamma-delta T cells from blood grown in culture (DOT cells). The receptor set was obtained from a human donor in good health.

This clone was detected a few times. V is TRDV1 and J is TRDJ1, with unresolved D. The germline CDR1 and CDR2 sequences are TSWWSYY and QGS. The germline V and J ends were trimmed by 3 bases and 3 bases, with 23 bases remaining between them. The CDR3 has 18 amino acids. As DNA, the CDR3 is TGTGCTCTTGGGGACGTACCAGCACGCCGCCCGGCATCCGATAAACTCATCTTT. It is translated as CALGDVPARRPASDKLIF.

V usage is TRDV1 and J usage is TRDJ1, with no clear D. V lost 0 bases and J 0 bases, leaving 17 bases between the germline ends. This CDR3 is 18 amino acids long. The V gene's germline CDR1 is TSWWSYY and CDR2 QGS. Here the CDR3 reads CALGELHVGTPYTDKLIF. The CDR3, as DNA: TGTGCTCTTGGGGAACTCCACGTGGGCACGCCGTACACCGATAAACTCATCTTT.

This clone came up a few times. The rearrangement links TRDV1 to TRDJ1, with 7 bases identical to TRDD3. Trimming took 5 bases from V and 0 from J; bases not matched to a gene: 24. The CDR3 contains 21 residues. Germline V gives CDR1 TSWWSYY, CDR2 QGS. CDR3 region: CALGPVGPASGGDRYTDKLIF. The CDR3 nucleotides are TGTGCTCTTGGGCCAGTGGGTCCCGCATCTGGGGGGGACCGGTACACCGATAAACTCATCTTT.

The V call is TRDV2, the J call TRDJ1, with D possibly called TRDD2 or TRDD3 (5 bases each). Trimming pared 3 bases from V and 2 bases from J, leaving 21 bases between. Per the germline V gene, CDR1 is GEAIGNYY and CDR2 is EKD. This CDR3 contains 17 residues. The CDR3 is CACDPDTFLVGTDKLIF. The CDR3 nucleotides are TGTGCCTGTGACCCCGATACATTCCTGGTCGGGACCGATAAACTCATCTTT.

In its sample, this clone was seen a few times. This rearrangement joins TRDV1 to TRDJ2; the match to TRDD3 covers 10 bases. The V gene's germline CDR1 is TSWWSYY and CDR2 QGS. This CDR3 has 23 residues. V shed 0 bases and J 1 base; nucleotides not matched to a gene: 20. CDR3 nucleotides: TGTGCTCTTGGGGAACTTAGGGCCTTCCTAGAGCTGGGGGATATAGGTTTGACAGCACAACTCTTCTTT. Its protein product is CALGELRAFLELGDIGLTAQLFF.

This clone was observed a few times. The V gene is TRDV1, the J gene TRDJ1, with TRDD3 identical over 9 bases. This CDR3 region has 15 residues. Germline trimming cut 0 bases from V and 2 bases from J; bases unmatched to any gene: 1. Germline V lookup: CDR1 TSWWSYY, CDR2 QGS. CDR3 residues: CALGELGDTTDKLIF. The CDR3 DNA is TGTGCTCTTGGGGAACTGGGGGATACTACCGATAAACTCATCTTT.

About this clone itself: At one end the junction does not follow the germline gene, possibly because of a read error. The chain combines TRDV1 with TRDJ1, with 7 bases matching TRDD3. Germline CDR1 and CDR2: TSWWSYY and QGS. CDR3 length equals 15 residues. CDR3 protein: CALGDREGGSLKRIF. The CDR3 region has the DNA TGTGCTCTTGGGGACCGCGAGGGGGGATCCCTTAAACGCATCTTT.

The chain has TRDV1 and TRDJ1; D is perhaps TRDD3 (6 bases). CDR1 and CDR2 from the germline V gene are TSWWSYY and QGS. V shed 5 bases and J shed 5 bases, with 21 bases lying between them. The CDR3 contains 16 residues. The CDR3 loop is CALGNPKVLGSDKLIF. The CDR3 DNA follows: TGTGCTCTTGGGAATCCCAAGGTACTGGGTTCGGATAAACTCATCTTT.

V and J are TRDV1 and TRDJ1, with TRDD3 matching over 8 bases. CDR3 length equals 23 residues. V was clipped by 5 bases and J by 1 base; unmatched bases: 30. In germline, CDR1 is TSWWSYY, CDR2 QGS. CDR3 bases: TGTGCTCTTGGGAACATTCTAGAAGTAGGACGCTCTGGGGGAAATTGGCGCACCGATAAACTCATCTTT. It codes for CALGNILEVGRSGGNWRTDKLIF.

The chain uses TRDV1 and TRDJ1; possibly TRDD3 for D (6 bases). The CDR3 is 17 amino acids. V gave up 7 bases and J gave up 4 bases, with 25 bases separating them. Germline V gene data show CDR1 as TSWWSYY and CDR2 as QGS. In DNA form, the CDR3 reads TGTGCTCTTGACGAAGAAGCGGGGGAGTTTGACAACGATAAACTCATCTTT. This sequence encodes CALDEEAGEFDNDKLIF.

The chain employs TRDV1 and TRDJ1; 8 nucleotides match TRDD3. Germline values: CDR1 TSWWSYY, CDR2 QGS. J lost 5 bases, V lost 1 base, and 9 bases had no gene match. The CDR3 has 16 residues. DNA for the CDR3: TGTGCTCTTGGGGAACGTAGTCTGGGGGACCATGATAAACTCATCTTT. Translation gives CALGERSLGDHDKLIF.

This chain links TRDV1 with TRDJ1, with 7 bases lining up with TRDD3. V shed 8 bases and J 0 bases; nucleotides not matched to a gene: 15. Germline CDR1 TSWWSYY, CDR2 QGS. This CDR3 comprises 17 residues. The chain's CDR3 is CALYLRLGAMYTDKLIF. DNA of the CDR3: TGTGCTCTTTATTTAAGGCTGGGGGCCATGTACACCGATAAACTCATCTTT.

V usage is TRDV1 and J usage is TRDJ1; the match to TRDD3 covers 9 bases. The junction had 23 bases not matched to a gene; V was cut back by 3 bases and J by 0 bases. The germline V gene has CDR1 TSWWSYY and CDR2 QGS. The CDR3 spans 22 residues. CDR3 DNA sequence: TGTGCTCTTGGGGATCTTGGCCTCCCCAAAACTGGGGGACGGCCGGACACCGATAAACTCATCTTT. Encoded protein: CALGDLGLPKTGGRPDTDKLIF.

The V gene is TRDV1, the J gene TRDJ1; TRDD3 is a possible D gene (6 bases). The CDR3 loop spans 23 amino acids. From germline, CDR1 is TSWWSYY and CDR2 QGS. The V and J ends lost 0 bases and 4 bases respectively, with 36 bases between them. The CDR3 region has the DNA TGTGCTCTTGGGGAACTAGTCAAGACTTCCCGTCGGGGATTCACCGGTACAGACGATAAACTCATCTTT. Translated: CALGELVKTSRRGFTGTDDKLIF.

The chain couples TRDV1 to TRDJ1; the match to TRDD3 covers 12 bases. The CDR3 contains 19 residues. Trimming took 3 bases from V and 2 from J; bases not matched to a gene: 13. The germline V gene encodes CDR1 TSWWSYY and CDR2 QGS. DNA for the CDR3: TGTGCTCTTGGGGACCAAGAATCTACTGGGGGATACCTGACCGATAAACTCATCTTT. This gives the protein CALGDQESTGGYLTDKLIF.

This chain uses TRDV1 with TRDJ1; TRDD3 matches 8 bases. CDR3 length: 20 residues. The V gene's germline CDR1 is TSWWSYY and CDR2 QGS. Trimming took 9 bases from V and 0 from J; bases not matched to a gene: 24. CDR3 amino acids: CALTVDIPSHTGGYTDKLIF. CDR3 in DNA: TGTGCTCTCACCGTGGATATTCCCTCTCATACTGGGGGGTACACCGATAAACTCATCTTT.

This chain uses TRDV1 with TRDJ1; D not resolved. Trimming removed 1 base from V and 7 bases from J, with 16 bases in between. Germline loops: CDR1 TSWWSYY, CDR2 QGS. This CDR3 region has 15 residues. The CDR3 loop reads CALGEPRPRIGKLIF. In DNA, the CDR3 is TGTGCTCTTGGGGAACCCCGACCTAGGATCGGTAAACTCATCTTT.

The rearrangement uses TRDV1 and TRDJ1, with a tentative D call TRDD3 (6 bases). Per germline, CDR1 TSWWSYY and CDR2 QGS. This CDR3 region has 19 residues. Trimming stripped 1 base from V and 1 base from J, with 22 bases between. CDR3 nucleotide sequence: TGTGCTCTTGGGGAACGGCCTTCTATTGGGCTGGGGCGCACCGATAAACTCATCTTT. It specifies CALGERPSIGLGRTDKLIF.

J is TRDJ1 and V is TRDV1, with TRDD2 identical over 9 bases. The CDR3 totals 19 residues. Looked up from germline, CDR1 is TSWWSYY and CDR2 is QGS. V gave up 2 bases and J gave up 0 bases; unmatched junction bases: 13. DNA of the CDR3: TGTGCTCTTGGGGAAGGAGGCCTTCCTACGTGGGATAACACCGATAAACTCATCTTT. Amino acid sequence: CALGEGGLPTWDNTDKLIF.

This rearrangement joins TRDV1 to TRDJ3; 7 bases are a match to TRDD3. The CDR3 loop spans 22 amino acids. Germline CDR1 is TSWWSYY and CDR2 is QGS. Losses at the gene ends were 2 bases for V and 0 bases for J; bases not matched to a gene: 16. CDR3 sequence: CALGEGFLSGGSSSWDTRQMFF. The CDR3 DNA reads TGTGCTCTTGGGGAAGGTTTCTTATCTGGGGGTTCCAGCTCCTGGGACACCCGACAGATGTTTTTC.